The 10 T cell receptor beta chains given below trace back to one sample, sequenced in a study of OX40 agonist ivuxolimab in advanced cancers. Clones were read by immunoSEQ multiplex PCR, and TCRdb kept only the in-frame ones, dropping some. Of 65,000 to 95,000 clones listed, roughly 84% are singletons. The source was CD4+ or CD8+ T cells sorted from blood, collected in a trial of the OX40 agonist ivuxolimab. These receptors were taken from an adult with an advanced solid tumor such as melanoma, head and neck, liver or kidney cancer.

This chain uses TRBV7-2 with TRBJ2-3; no firm D call. The V gene lost 5 bases and the J gene lost 6 bases, with 12 bases spanning the gap. The CDR3 has 13 residues. Germline V gives CDR1 SGHTA, CDR2 FQGNSA. The CDR3 region is CASSPDPRDTQYF. CDR3 DNA: TGTGCCAGCAGCCCCGACCCCAGGGATACGCAGTATTTT.

The chain recombines TRBV4-3 with TRBJ2-3; D gene uncertain. Germline V gene lookup returns CDR1 LGHNA and CDR2 YSLEER. V was cut by 1 base and J by 5 bases, with 4 bases left in between. The CDR3 has 12 amino acids. In DNA form, the CDR3 reads TGCGCCAGCAGCCAAGTGGGAGATACGCAGTATTTT. It encodes CASSQVGDTQYF.

This clone was seen a single time. The chain uses TRBV6-5 and TRBJ1-1; tentatively, D is TRBD1 (6 bases). This CDR3 is built from 15 residues. Germline assignment: CDR1 MNHEY and CDR2 SVGAGI. Between the trimmed V and J ends, which lost 0 bases and 5 bases, there was a span of 13 bases. This CDR3 reads CASSYSAGGETEAFF. The DNA for the CDR3 is TGTGCCAGCAGTTACTCAGCCGGGGGCGAAACTGAAGCTTTCTTT.

This clone came up once. The chain joins TRBV6-5 to TRBJ1-1, with a possible D match to TRBD1 (6 bases). The CDR3 length is 13 residues. Germline V gene lookup returns CDR1 MNHEY and CDR2 SVGAGI. V was cut by 8 bases and J by 0 bases, with 10 bases left in between. The CDR3 sequence is CASWGRMNTEAFF. The CDR3 DNA is TGTGCCAGCTGGGGGCGGATGAACACTGAAGCTTTCTTT.

The rearrangement uses TRBV7-2 and TRBJ2-1, with D perhaps matching TRBD1 or TRBD2 (6 bases each). Germline V CDR1 and CDR2: SGHTA, FQGNSA. The CDR3 has 16 residues. With 1 base removed from V and 2 bases from J, the gap between germline ends came to 12 bases. The CDR3: CASSLVSGAAYNEQFF. The CDR3 nucleotides read TGTGCCAGCAGCTTAGTGTCGGGGGCCGCCTACAATGAGCAGTTCTTC.

The chain combines TRBV12-5 with TRBJ1-3; D gene ambiguous. Trimming took 5 bases from V and 4 from J, leaving 6 bases between them. The CDR3 extends over 12 amino acids. Per germline, CDR1 LGHNT and CDR2 FRNRAP. CDR3 DNA sequence: TGTGCTAGTGGTGAGGCAGGAAACACCATATATTTT. This encodes CASGEAGNTIYF.

The chain couples TRBV5-1 to TRBJ1-4; maybe TRBD1 (6 bases). Germline V CDR1 and CDR2: SGHRS, YFSETQ. Trimming removed 0 bases at V and 5 bases at J, with 17 bases between. This CDR3 has 17 residues. The CDR3 spells CASSLEQGGRGNEKLFF. Written as DNA, the CDR3 is TGCGCCAGCAGCTTGGAACAGGGTGGGAGGGGAAATGAAAAACTGTTTTTT.

The chain uses TRBV7-9 and TRBJ2-1; 11 bases are shared with TRBD2. The CDR3 extends over 17 amino acids. CDR1 is SEHNR, CDR2 FQNEAQ, per germline (reference sequence). V was clipped by 3 bases and J by 5 bases; unmatched bases: 9. CDR3 sequence reads: CASSFTVTSGTHNEQFF. In nucleotides, the CDR3 is TGTGCCAGCAGCTTCACCGTGACTAGCGGGACTCACAATGAGCAGTTCTTC. The whole variable domain, filled in from reference TRBV7-9 and TRBJ2-1, reads DTGVSQNPRHKITKRGQNVTFRCDPISEHNRLYWYRQTLGQGPEFLTYFQNEAQLEKSRLLSDRFSAERPKGSFSTLEIQRTEQGDSAMYLCASSFTVTSGTHNEQFFGPGTRLTVL.

This sequence joins TRBV23-1 and TRBJ2-5; D unclear. TRBV23-1 is designated an ORF whose function remains uncertain. Trimming left V 0 bases short and J 4 bases short, with 24 bases between. The CDR3 runs to 19 residues. CDR3 loop: CASSQSPWPPLGALETQYF. The CDR3 DNA follows: TGCGCCAGCAGTCAATCGCCCTGGCCCCCATTAGGTGCCCTAGAGACCCAGTACTTC.

Details on this clone: Other DNA sequences in the sample encode the same CDR3. The V call is TRBV4-1, the J call TRBJ1-3; 7 positions match TRBD1. The CDR3 has 15 residues. CDR1 and CDR2 from the germline V gene are MGHRA and YSYEKL. V was pared by 4 bases and J by 3 bases, with 6 bases of the junction left unmatched. This CDR3 is CASSPTGTYGNTIYF. The CDR3, as DNA: TGCGCCAGCAGCCCGACAGGGACGTATGGAAACACCATATATTTT.